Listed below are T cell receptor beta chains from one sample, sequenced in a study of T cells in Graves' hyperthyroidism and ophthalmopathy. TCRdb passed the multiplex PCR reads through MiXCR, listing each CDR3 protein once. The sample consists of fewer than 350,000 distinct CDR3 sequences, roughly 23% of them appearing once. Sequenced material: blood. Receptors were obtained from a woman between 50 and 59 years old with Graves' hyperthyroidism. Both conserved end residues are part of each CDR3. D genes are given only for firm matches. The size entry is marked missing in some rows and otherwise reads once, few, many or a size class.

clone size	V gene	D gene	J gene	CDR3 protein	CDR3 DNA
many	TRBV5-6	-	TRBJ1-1	CASSLVDGWNTEAFF	TGTGCCAGCAGCTTGGTCGACGGCTGGAACACTGAAGCTTTCTTT
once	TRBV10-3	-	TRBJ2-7	CAISVGYEQYF	TGTGCCATCAGTGTTGGGTACGAGCAGTACTTC
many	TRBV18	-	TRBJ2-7	CASSTGDFLYEQYF	TGTGCCAGCTCAACCGGCGACTTCCTCTACGAGCAGTACTTC
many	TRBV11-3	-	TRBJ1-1	CASSLGHKNTEAFF	TGTGCCAGCAGCTTAGGGCACAAGAACACTGAAGCTTTCTTT
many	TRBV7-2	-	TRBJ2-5	CASSPRPREQETQYF	TGTGCCAGCAGCCCGAGACCCCGAGAACAAGAGACCCAGTACTTC
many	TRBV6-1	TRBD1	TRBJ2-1	CATKGTGDYNEQFF	TGTGCCACTAAAGGGACAGGAGATTACAATGAGCAGTTCTTC
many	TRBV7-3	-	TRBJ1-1	CASTLGEGWITEAFF	TGTGCCAGCACCCTCGGCGAGGGGTGGATCACTGAAGCTTTCTTT
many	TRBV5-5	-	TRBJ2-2	CASSWSGELFF	TGTGCCAGCAGCTGGTCCGGGGAGCTGTTTTTT
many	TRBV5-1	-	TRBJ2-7	CASSLGAGTHYEQYF	TGCGCCAGCAGCTTGGGGGCCGGGACACATTACGAGCAGTACTTC
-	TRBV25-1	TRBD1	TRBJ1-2	CASSEDRLNYGYTF	TGTGCCAGCAGTGAGGACAGGTTAAACTATGGCTACACCTTC
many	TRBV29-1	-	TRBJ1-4	CSVEGSTTNEKLFF	TGCAGCGTTGAAGGGAGCACGACTAATGAAAAACTGTTTTTT
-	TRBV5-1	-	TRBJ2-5	CASSLSGWETQYF	TGCGCCAGCAGCTTGTCAGGGTGGGAGACCCAGTACTTC
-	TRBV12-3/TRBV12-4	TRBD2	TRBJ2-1	CASSQAAWTSGSIASYNEQFF	TGTGCCAGCAGCCAAGCAGCGTGGACTAGCGGGAGTATTGCTTCCTACAATGAGCAGTTCTTC
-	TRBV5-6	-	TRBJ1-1	CASSFPIAGEAFF	TGTGCCAGCAGCTTCCCGATTGCGGGTGAAGCTTTCTTT
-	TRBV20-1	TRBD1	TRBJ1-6	CSAPPRQGGNSPLHF	TGCAGTGCTCCCCCCAGACAGGGCGGAAATTCACCCCTCCACTTT
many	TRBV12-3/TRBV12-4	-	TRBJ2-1	CASSPSGDEQFF	TGTGCCAGCAGTCCCTCAGGCGATGAGCAGTTCTTC
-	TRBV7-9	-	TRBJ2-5	CASSLSALRGETQYF	TGTGCCAGCAGCTTGTCCGCTCTGAGGGGAGAGACCCAGTACTTC
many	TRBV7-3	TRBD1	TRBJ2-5	CASSPSPGTAKETQYF	TGTGCCAGCAGCCCCTCCCCCGGGACAGCTAAAGAGACCCAGTACTTC
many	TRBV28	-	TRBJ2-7	CASSLNRNYEQYF	TGTGCCAGCAGTTTAAACAGGAACTACGAGCAGTACTTC
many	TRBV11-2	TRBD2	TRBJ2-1	CASSLLAGGPSEQFF	TGTGCCAGCAGCTTATTAGCGGGAGGGCCTAGTGAGCAGTTCTTC
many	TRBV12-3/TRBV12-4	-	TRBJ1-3	CASSKPGRRISGNTIYF	TGTGCCAGCAGCAAGCCGGGACGGCGGATCTCTGGAAACACCATATATTTT
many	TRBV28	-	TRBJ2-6	CASSLPISSGANVLTF	TGTGCCAGCAGTTTACCCATCAGCTCTGGGGCCAACGTCCTGACTTTC
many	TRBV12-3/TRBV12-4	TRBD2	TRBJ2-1	CASSLRLAGVNEQFF	TGTGCCAGCAGTCTGCGGCTAGCGGGGGTCAATGAGCAGTTCTTC
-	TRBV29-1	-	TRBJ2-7	CSVEDYYYEQYF	TGCAGCGTTGAGGACTATTACTACGAGCAGTACTTC
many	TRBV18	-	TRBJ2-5	CASSPPTRQETQYF	TGTGCCAGCTCACCACCGACTAGGCAAGAGACCCAGTACTTC
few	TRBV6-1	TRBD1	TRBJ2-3	CASSRGQGGDTQYF	TGTGCCAGCAGTAGGGGACAGGGCGGTGATACGCAGTATTTT
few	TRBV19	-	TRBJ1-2	CASKNRGAVDGYTF	TGTGCCAGTAAGAATCGGGGGGCGGTGGATGGCTACACCTTC